These 17 T cell receptor beta chains came from one sample sequenced in a study of blood T cell repertoires in COVID-19. This table comes from immunoSEQ multiplex PCR, and its TCRdb copy is limited to in-frame clones, with some not included. Among 450,000 to 500,000 clones listed, approximately 83% were seen once. The specimen sequenced was peripheral blood. The source is a human donor in a cohort sampled during active COVID-19.

The chain couples TRBV5-1 to TRBJ2-1, with a tentative D call TRBD1 (6 bases). The CDR3 consists of 14 residues. Germline V gives CDR1 SGHRS, CDR2 YFSETQ. The germline V and J ends were trimmed by 4 bases and 8 bases, with 16 bases remaining between them. CDR3 region: CASSTGLTVDEQFF. CDR3 coding DNA: TGCGCCAGCAGCACAGGGCTTACGGTCGATGAGCAGTTCTTC.

This clone was seen more than once but under ten times. The V gene is TRBV5-4, the J gene TRBJ1-2; tentative D call: TRBD1 (5 bases). Germline V lookup: CDR1 SGHNT, CDR2 YYREEE (reference sequence). The V end lost 5 bases, the J end lost 7 bases, and 18 bases lay between the germline ends. This CDR3 has 14 amino acids. This chain's CDR3 is CASSSQGRGAGYTF. In nucleotides, the CDR3 is TGTGCCAGCAGTTCTCAGGGAAGAGGAGCTGGCTACACCTTC.

CDR3 in amino acids: CASSRDRGALETQYF. CDR3 bases: TGTGCCAGCAGCCGGGACAGGGGAGCCTTAGAGACCCAGTACTTC. The chain links TRBV27 to TRBJ2-5; 10 nucleotides match TRBD1. Germline CDR1 is MNHEY and CDR2 is SMNVEV (reference sequence). Losses at the gene ends were 6 bases for V and 4 bases for J; bases not matched to a gene: 8. This CDR3 contains 15 residues.

V usage is TRBV18 and J usage is TRBJ2-3; tentative D call: TRBD2 (5 bases). The V gene lost 3 bases and the J gene lost 5 bases, with 15 bases spanning the gap. Germline values: CDR1 KGHSH, CDR2 LQKENI. The CDR3 is made up of 15 amino acids. CDR3 amino acids: CASSPGLLEGDTQYF. CDR3 coding DNA: TGTGCCAGCTCACCCGGGCTTTTAGAGGGAGATACGCAGTATTTT.

V is TRBV5-1 and J is TRBJ2-1, with 10 positions matching TRBD2. The CDR3 has 17 amino acids. V trimming: 3 bases; J trimming: 5 bases; junction bases outside the gene matches: 11. Germline CDR1 SGHRS, CDR2 YFSETQ. The CDR3: CASSSGLAAYRDNEQFF. For the CDR3, the DNA is TGCGCCAGCAGCTCCGGACTAGCGGCATATCGCGACAATGAGCAGTTCTTC.

The V and J genes are TRBV25-1 and TRBJ1-1; D not resolved. The CDR3 extends over 12 amino acids. The germline V gene encodes CDR1 MGHDK and CDR2 SYGVNS. The ends were cut back, 9 bases at V and 11 bases at J, with 19 bases in the middle. The CDR3 spells CASSEGLGEAFF. The CDR3 DNA reads TGTGCCAGTTCGGAGGGTTTGGGAGAGGCTTTCTTT.

In DNA, the CDR3 is TGTGCCACCACCCCCCAGAGGGCACTCTTGGGATTCTCCTACGAGCAGTACTTC. As protein: CATTPQRALLGFSYEQYF. This rearrangement joins TRBV24-1 to TRBJ2-7; perhaps TRBD2 as D (5 bases). V lost 8 bases, J lost 0 bases, and 25 bases lay in between. Germline CDR1 and CDR2: KGHDR and SFDVKD. The CDR3 is 18 amino acids.

CDR3 coding DNA: TGTGCCAGTACCACGACAGGGACCTATGGCTACACCTTC. This codes for CASTTTGTYGYTF. V is TRBV19 and J is TRBJ1-2; 7 bases agree with TRBD1. J gave up 4 bases and V 7 bases, and 6 bases lay outside the gene matches. This CDR3 has 13 amino acids. Germline V gives CDR1 LNHDA, CDR2 SQIVND (reference sequence).

The chain has TRBV5-1 and TRBJ1-2; 8 nucleotides line up with TRBD1. V lost 4 bases and J lost 5; bases outside the gene matches: 7. The germline V gene encodes CDR1 SGHRS and CDR2 YFSETQ. The CDR3 spans 14 residues. Written as DNA, the CDR3 is TGCGCCAGCAGCGAGACAGGGGAGGGGTATGGCTACACCTTC. It specifies CASSETGEGYGYTF.

This clone occurred once. The V gene is TRBV4-2, the J gene TRBJ1-2; TRBD1 might be the D (5 bases). Germline V gene data show CDR1 as LGHNA and CDR2 as YNFKEQ. The CDR3 contains 14 residues. V gave up 0 bases and J gave up 2 bases, with 7 bases separating them. CDR3 DNA sequence: TGTGCCAGCAGCCAAGAGGGGGGAAACTATGGCTACACCTTC. Amino acids: CASSQEGGNYGYTF.

The chain combines TRBV18 with TRBJ2-1, with 12 bases that match TRBD1. This CDR3 is built from 18 residues. Unmatched junction bases numbered 8, after V lost 0 bases and J lost 5 bases. Per the germline V gene, CDR1 is KGHSH and CDR2 is LQKENI. Written as DNA, the CDR3 is TGTGCCAGCTCACCACCGACGGGACAGGGGGCGATGAACAATGAGCAGTTCTTC. This sequence encodes CASSPPTGQGAMNNEQFF.

With respect to this clone: This specimen includes other DNA sequences encoding the same CDR3. This chain links TRBV18 with TRBJ1-2, with D maybe TRBD1 (5 bases). The germline CDR1 and CDR2 sequences are KGHSH and LQKENI. V was pared by 3 bases and J by 2 bases, with 7 bases between. The CDR3 has 13 amino acids. The CDR3 region has the DNA TGTGCCAGCTCACCTCCAGGGAACTATGGCTACACCTTC. Its protein product is CASSPPGNYGYTF.

The rearrangement joins TRBV5-4 to TRBJ2-1; 8 bases agree with TRBD2. With 0 bases clipped from V and 4 bases from J, the junction kept 3 bases outside the gene matches. Germline V gives CDR1 SGHNT, CDR2 YYREEE (reference sequence). The CDR3 loop spans 15 amino acids. This CDR3 is CASSLDSGSYNEQFF. The CDR3 bases are TGTGCCAGCAGCTTGGACAGCGGGAGTTACAATGAGCAGTTCTTC.

V usage is TRBV30 and J usage is TRBJ2-7; a possible D gene is TRBD2 (7 bases). The V end was cut by 6 bases, the J end by 3 bases, with 15 bases between. The CDR3 runs to 13 residues. Germline V gene data show CDR1 as GTSNPN and CDR2 as SVGIG (reference sequence). Here the CDR3 reads CACTGRGDYEQYF. In nucleotides, the CDR3 is TGTGCCTGTACAGGGAGGGGAGACTACGAGCAGTACTTC.

V usage is TRBV7-8 and J usage is TRBJ2-1, with TRBD2 matching over 7 bases. Germline CDR1 SGHVS, CDR2 FQNEAQ. The V segment lost 5 bases and the J segment 0 bases; nucleotides outside the gene matches: 7. This CDR3 is built from 16 residues. The CDR3 loop is CASSTTGRSSYNEQFF. CDR3 bases: TGTGCCAGCAGCACCACCGGGAGGAGCTCCTACAATGAGCAGTTCTTC.

This CDR3 reads CASSLHSGYTF. Written as DNA, the CDR3 is TGTGCCAGCAGCCTACACAGTGGCTACACCTTC. The V and J genes are TRBV3-1 (or the pseudogene TRBV3-2) and TRBJ1-2, with D unclear. The CDR3 extends over 11 amino acids. Trimming cost V 4 bases and J 7 bases, with 7 bases left between them. Germline V gene sequence: CDR1 LGHDT, CDR2 YNNKEL (reference sequence).

In this sample, this clone turned up a few times. The chain is built from TRBV7-9 and TRBJ2-3, with TRBD2 matching 7 bases. The CDR3 is made up of 14 amino acids. Germline V gene lookup returns CDR1 SEHNR and CDR2 FQNEAQ (reference sequence). The trim removed 4 bases at V and 1 base at J, leaving 2 bases unmatched. The CDR3 nucleotides are TGTGCCAGCAGCTCTGCGGGAGGCACAGATACGCAGTATTTT. Translated: CASSSAGGTDTQYF.